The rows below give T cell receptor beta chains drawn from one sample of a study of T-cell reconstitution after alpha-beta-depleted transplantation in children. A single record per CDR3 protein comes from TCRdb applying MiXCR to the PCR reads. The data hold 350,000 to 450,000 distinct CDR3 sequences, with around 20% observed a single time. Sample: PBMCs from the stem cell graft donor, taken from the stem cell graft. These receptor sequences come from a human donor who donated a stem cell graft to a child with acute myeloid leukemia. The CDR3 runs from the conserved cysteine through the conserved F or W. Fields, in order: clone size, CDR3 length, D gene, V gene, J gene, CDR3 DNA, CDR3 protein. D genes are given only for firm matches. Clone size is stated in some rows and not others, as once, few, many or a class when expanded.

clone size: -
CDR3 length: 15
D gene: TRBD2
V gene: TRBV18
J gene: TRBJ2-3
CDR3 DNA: TGTGCCAGCTTCGGGACTAACGGGGTCGCAGATACGCAGTATTTT
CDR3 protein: CASFGTNGVADTQYF

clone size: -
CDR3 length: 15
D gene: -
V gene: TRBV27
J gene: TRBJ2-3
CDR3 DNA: TGTGCGACCAAGATGGGTCTAGCGATCGCAGATACGCAGTATTTT
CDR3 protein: CATKMGLAIADTQYF

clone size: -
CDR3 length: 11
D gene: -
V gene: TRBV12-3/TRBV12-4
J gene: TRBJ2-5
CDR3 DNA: TGTGCCAGCAGTATGTTCGAGACCCAGTACTTC
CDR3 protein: CASSMFETQYF

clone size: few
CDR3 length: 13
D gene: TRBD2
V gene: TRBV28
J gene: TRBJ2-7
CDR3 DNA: TGTGCCAGCATCTACGCGGGAGGTTTCGAGCAGTACTTC
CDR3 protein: CASIYAGGFEQYF

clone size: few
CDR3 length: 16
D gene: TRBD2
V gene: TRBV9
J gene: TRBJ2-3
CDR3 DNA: TGTGCCAGCAGCACATACGCGGGGGGCCGCACAGATACGCAGTATTTT
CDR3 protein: CASSTYAGGRTDTQYF

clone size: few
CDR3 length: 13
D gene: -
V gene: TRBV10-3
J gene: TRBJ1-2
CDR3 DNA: TGTGCCATTCAATTAGGGCCAAACTATGGCTACACCTTC
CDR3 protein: CAIQLGPNYGYTF

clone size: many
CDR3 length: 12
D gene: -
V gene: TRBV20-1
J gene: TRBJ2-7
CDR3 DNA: TGCAGTGCCCAGGACCCCCTCGCCGAGCAGTACTTC
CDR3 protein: CSAQDPLAEQYF

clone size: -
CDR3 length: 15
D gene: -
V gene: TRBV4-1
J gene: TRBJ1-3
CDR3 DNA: TGCGCCAGCAGCCAAGACGGGGAGTCTGGAAACACCATATATTTT
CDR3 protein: CASSQDGESGNTIYF

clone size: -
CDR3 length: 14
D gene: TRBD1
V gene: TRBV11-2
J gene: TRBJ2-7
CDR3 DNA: TGTGCCAGCAGAGACACAGGGGGTACCTACGAGCAGTACTTC
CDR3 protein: CASRDTGGTYEQYF

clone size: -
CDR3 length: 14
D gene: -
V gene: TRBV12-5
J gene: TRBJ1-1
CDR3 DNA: TGTGCTAGTTCTCCAGAGGGTGGTGGCACTGAAGCTTTCTTT
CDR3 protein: CASSPEGGGTEAFF

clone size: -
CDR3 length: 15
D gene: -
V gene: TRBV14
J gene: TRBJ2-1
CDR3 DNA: TGTGCCAGCAGCCAAGATCTAGGTAGCTCCAATGAGCAGTTCTTC
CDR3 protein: CASSQDLGSSNEQFF

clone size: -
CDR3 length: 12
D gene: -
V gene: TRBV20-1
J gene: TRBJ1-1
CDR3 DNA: TGCAGTGCTAGGGAGGGACACACTGAAGCTTTCTTT
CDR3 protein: CSAREGHTEAFF

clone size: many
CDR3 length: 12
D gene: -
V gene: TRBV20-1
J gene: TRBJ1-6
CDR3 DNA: TGCAGTGCTACCCCCGGTGATTCACCCCTCCACTTT
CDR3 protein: CSATPGDSPLHF

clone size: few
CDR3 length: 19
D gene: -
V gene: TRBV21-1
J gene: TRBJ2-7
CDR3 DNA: TGTGCCAGCAGCAAATGGACGGGGATTTGGCGGGAGAGGAACTACGAGCAGTACTTC
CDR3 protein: CASSKWTGIWRERNYEQYF

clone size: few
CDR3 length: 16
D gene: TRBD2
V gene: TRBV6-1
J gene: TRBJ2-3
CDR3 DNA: TGTGCCAGCAGTGAAATAGCGGGAGGCGGCACAGATACGCAGTATTTT
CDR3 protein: CASSEIAGGGTDTQYF

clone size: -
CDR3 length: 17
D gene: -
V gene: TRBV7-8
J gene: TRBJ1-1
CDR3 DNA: TGTGCCAGCAGCTTAGCGGGAGGTCCACTGAGGAACACTGAAGCTTTCTTT
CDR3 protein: CASSLAGGPLRNTEAFF

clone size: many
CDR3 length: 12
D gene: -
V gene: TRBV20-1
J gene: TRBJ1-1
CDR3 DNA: TGCAGTGCTAGTGGGAGGAGCACTGAAGCTTTCTTT
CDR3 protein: CSASGRSTEAFF